The sequence of this T cell receptor (beta chain) was determined in a study of early T cells in non-severe SARS-CoV-2 infection. Germline V lookup: CDR1 SGHAT, CDR2 FQDESV (reference sequence). The CDR3 is 14 residues long. After removal of 3 bases from V and 1 base from J, the junction contained 2 bases not matched to a gene. The protocol attached unique molecular identifiers to individual cDNA molecules. Using its own MiXCR run on the 5' RACE reads, TCRdb lists one record per CDR3 protein. The sample records about 61,000 distinct CDR3 sequences, more than 10% being singletons. The sequencing sample was made of whole blood. This TCR was sampled from an adult who was a healthcare worker with PCR-confirmed SARS-CoV-2 infection or an uninfected control (not recorded which). This chain joins TRBV11-1 and TRBJ1-1, with 7 bases matching TRBD1. CDR3 in amino acids: CASSFGQANTEAFF. The DNA for the CDR3 is TGTGCCAGCAGCTTTGGACAGGCGAACACTGAAGCTTTCTTT.